The rows below give T cell receptor beta chains drawn from one sample of a study of T-cell memory formation after mild COVID-19. TCRdb itself ran the 5' RACE reads through MiXCR, one entry per CDR3 protein. The table lists some 260,000 distinct CDR3 sequences, roughly 15% of them singletons. Specimen: PBMCs or a T cell subset sorted from them (not recorded which). These receptors were taken from a man between 18 and 29 years old who had mild COVID-19 (a few samples of this study predate the infection). Cell type and time point are not known. The CDR3 runs from the conserved cysteine through the conserved F or W. A D gene is named only where the DNA matches it firmly. Some rows mark clone size as missing; the rest say once, few, many or name a class of expanded clone.

CDR3 DNA	CDR3 protein	D gene	V gene	J gene	clone size
TGTGCCAGCAGTTACGGCAGGGAACAGCCCCAGCATTTT	CASSYGREQPQHF	NA	TRBV6-6	TRBJ1-5	NA
TGTGCCAGCAGCTCCAGGGATTTCTCAGCAGATACGCAGTATTTT	CASSSRDFSADTQYF	NA	TRBV7-2	TRBJ2-3	NA
TGTGCCAGCAGGCCAAACAGGGTCGTGGTAGCTTTCTTT	CASRPNRVVVAFF	NA	TRBV12-3/TRBV12-4	TRBJ1-1	many
TGCAGTGCTAGAGAGACAGGGGCTGAAAAACTGTTTTTT	CSARETGAEKLFF	TRBD1	TRBV20-1	TRBJ1-4	few
TGTGCCAGCAACAAAGTGAGCGGGGTTGGCACAGATACGCAGTATTTT	CASNKVSGVGTDTQYF	TRBD2	TRBV7-2	TRBJ2-3	many
TGTGCCAGCAGCCCGGGACAGGGTCCGTACAATGAGCAGTTCTTC	CASSPGQGPYNEQFF	TRBD1	TRBV12-3/TRBV12-4	TRBJ2-1	few
TGCAGTGCTAGACCCTCGGTCACAGCTAACTATGGCTACACCTTC	CSARPSVTANYGYTF	NA	TRBV20-1	TRBJ1-2	NA
TGCAGTGCTTCGGGGGAGGGGGAAGCTTTCTTT	CSASGEGEAFF	NA	TRBV20-1	TRBJ1-1	NA
TGCGCCAGCAGCTTGGATCAGGACGTAGCTTTCTTT	CASSLDQDVAFF	NA	TRBV5-1	TRBJ1-1	few
TGTGCCAGCAGCTACGGACTCATGGAGACCCAGTACTTC	CASSYGLMETQYF	NA	TRBV3-1	TRBJ2-5	few
TGTGCCAGCAGCTTAGCGTGGGCGGCGGATGAGCAGTTCTTC	CASSLAWAADEQFF	NA	TRBV11-1	TRBJ2-1	few
TGTGCCAGCAGCCTACCACAGGGAACCGGGGAGCTGTTTTTT	CASSLPQGTGELFF	NA	TRBV3-1	TRBJ2-2	few
TGTGCCACCAGCAATCAGTTTTCCCCGGGGGAGACCCAGTACTTC	CATSNQFSPGETQYF	NA	TRBV15	TRBJ2-5	many
TGTGCCAGCAGGCGGGACAGCCCTAATTCACCCCTCCACTTT	CASRRDSPNSPLHF	TRBD1	TRBV2	TRBJ1-6	NA
TGCGCCAGCAGCTTTCGATCGGACAGTGTTAATAATTCACCCCTCCACTTT	CASSFRSDSVNNSPLHF	NA	TRBV5-1	TRBJ1-6	NA
TGTGCCAGCAGTGCCTACAGGTCCTACACTGAAGCTTTCTTT	CASSAYRSYTEAFF	NA	TRBV27	TRBJ1-1	NA
TGTGCCAGCAGTCCGAGGGCAGGGGACCCCTACGAGCAGTACTTC	CASSPRAGDPYEQYF	NA	TRBV27	TRBJ2-7	few
TGTGCCTGGAGCTTGGGGGGACCCTACGAGCAGTACTTC	CAWSLGGPYEQYF	NA	TRBV30	TRBJ2-7	NA